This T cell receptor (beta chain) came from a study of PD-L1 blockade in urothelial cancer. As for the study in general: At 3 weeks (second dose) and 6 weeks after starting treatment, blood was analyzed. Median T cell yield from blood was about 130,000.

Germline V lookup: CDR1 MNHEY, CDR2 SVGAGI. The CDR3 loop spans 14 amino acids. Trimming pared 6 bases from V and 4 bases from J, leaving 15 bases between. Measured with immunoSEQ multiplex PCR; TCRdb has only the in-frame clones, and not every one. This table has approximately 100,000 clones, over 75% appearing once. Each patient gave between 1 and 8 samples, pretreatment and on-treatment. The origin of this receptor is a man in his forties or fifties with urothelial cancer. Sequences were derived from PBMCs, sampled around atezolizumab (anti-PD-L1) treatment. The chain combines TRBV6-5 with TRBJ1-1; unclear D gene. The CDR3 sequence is CASSQAGYPTEAFF. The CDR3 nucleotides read TGTGCCAGCAGCCAAGCGGGGTACCCCACTGAAGCTTTCTTT.